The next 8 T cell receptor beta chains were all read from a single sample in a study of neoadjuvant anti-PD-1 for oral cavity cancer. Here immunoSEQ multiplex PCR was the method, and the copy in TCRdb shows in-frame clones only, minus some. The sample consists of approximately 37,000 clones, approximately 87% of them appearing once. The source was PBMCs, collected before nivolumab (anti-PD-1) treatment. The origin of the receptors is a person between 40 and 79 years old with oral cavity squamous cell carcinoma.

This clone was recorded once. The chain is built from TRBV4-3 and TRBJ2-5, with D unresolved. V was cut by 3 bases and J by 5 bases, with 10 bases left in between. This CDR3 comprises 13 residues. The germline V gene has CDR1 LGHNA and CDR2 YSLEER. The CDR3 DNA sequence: TGCGCCAGCAGCCAGCGCGAGATGGAGACCCAGTACTTC. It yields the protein CASSQREMETQYF.

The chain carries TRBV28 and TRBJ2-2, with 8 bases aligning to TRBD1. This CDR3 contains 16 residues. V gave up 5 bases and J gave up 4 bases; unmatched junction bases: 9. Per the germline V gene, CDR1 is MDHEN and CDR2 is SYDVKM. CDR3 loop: CASSRMDRAFTGELFF. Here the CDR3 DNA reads TGTGCCAGCAGTCGAATGGACAGGGCTTTCACCGGGGAGCTGTTTTTT.

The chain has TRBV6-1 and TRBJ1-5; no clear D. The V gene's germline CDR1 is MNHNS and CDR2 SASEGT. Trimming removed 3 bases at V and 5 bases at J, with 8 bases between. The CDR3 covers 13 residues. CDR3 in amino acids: CASSEIEDQPQHF. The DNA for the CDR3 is TGTGCCAGCAGTGAGATTGAGGATCAGCCCCAGCATTTT.

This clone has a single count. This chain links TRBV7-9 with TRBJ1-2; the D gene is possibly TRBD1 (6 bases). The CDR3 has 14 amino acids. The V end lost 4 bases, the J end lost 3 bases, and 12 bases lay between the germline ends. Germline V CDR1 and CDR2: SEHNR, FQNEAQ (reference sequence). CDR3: CASSWGQEYYGYTF. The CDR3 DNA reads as TGTGCCAGCAGCTGGGGGCAGGAATACTATGGCTACACCTTC. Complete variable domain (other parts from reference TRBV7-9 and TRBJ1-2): DTGVSQNPRHKITKRGQNVTFRCDPISEHNRLYWYRQTLGQGPEFLTYFQNEAQLEKSRLLSDRFSAERPKGSFSTLEIQRTEQGDSAMYLCASSWGQEYYGYTFGSGTRLTVV.

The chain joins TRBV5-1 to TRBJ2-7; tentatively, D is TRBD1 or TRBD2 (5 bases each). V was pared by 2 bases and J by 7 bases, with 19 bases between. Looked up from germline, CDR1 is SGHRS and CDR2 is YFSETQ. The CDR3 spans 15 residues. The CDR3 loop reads CASSLQRRGSGEQYF. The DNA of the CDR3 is TGCGCCAGCAGCTTACAGCGTCGGGGCTCTGGGGAGCAGTACTTC.

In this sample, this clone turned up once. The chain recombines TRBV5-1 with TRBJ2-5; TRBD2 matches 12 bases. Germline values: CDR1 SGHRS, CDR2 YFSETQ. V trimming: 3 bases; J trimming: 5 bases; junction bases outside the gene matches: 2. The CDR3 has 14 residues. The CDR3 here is CASSSTSGGETQYF. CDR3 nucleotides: TGCGCCAGCAGCTCCACTAGCGGGGGGGAGACCCAGTACTTC.

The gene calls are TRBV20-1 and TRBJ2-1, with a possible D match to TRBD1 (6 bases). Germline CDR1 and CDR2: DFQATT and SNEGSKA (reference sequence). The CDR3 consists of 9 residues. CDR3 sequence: CRGADEQFF. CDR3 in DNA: TGCAGGGGGGCTGATGAGCAGTTCTTC.

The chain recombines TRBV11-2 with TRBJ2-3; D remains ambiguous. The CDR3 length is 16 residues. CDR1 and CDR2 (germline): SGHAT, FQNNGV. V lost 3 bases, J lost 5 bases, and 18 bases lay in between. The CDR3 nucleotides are TGTGCCAGCAGCTTCGGACCCCTCGCTGATCGAGATACGCAGTATTTT. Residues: CASSFGPLADRDTQYF.